This TCR beta chain derives from a study of blood T cell repertoires in COVID-19. Study in general: The origin of the acute and convalescent COVID-19 samples was the United States, Italy and Spain. Sources were T cells, B-cell-depleted T cells, or PBMCs; the material itself was cDNA or gDNA.

Source study methods: Reference gene primer amplification yielded estimated nucleated cell counts. The repertoire was sequenced with immunoSEQ multiplex PCR; TCRdb's copy has only in-frame clones and lacks some. V, J and clone size were drawn from that table, and D and trimming were deduced from the DNA. Of 100,000 or so clones in the sample, around 81% were seen once. CDR1 is SQVTM, CDR2 ANQGSEA, per germline. The CDR3 spans 15 residues. Losses at the gene ends were 5 bases for V and 6 bases for J; bases not matched to a gene: 6. This clone was counted only a few times. The sample was peripheral blood. V usage is TRBV29-1 and J usage is TRBJ2-2; 13 positions match TRBD2. This clonotype was sampled from a man aged 45-65 years with active or convalescent COVID-19. As DNA, the CDR3 is TGCAGCGTTTCGTGGACTAGCGGGAGACCCGGGGAGCTGTTTTTT. It is translated as CSVSWTSGRPGELFF.